The rows below give T cell receptor beta chains drawn from one sample of a study of T cell responses to AZD1222 COVID-19 vaccine. The protocol was immunoSEQ multiplex PCR, while the TCRdb copy is restricted to in-frame clones and leaves out a portion. The sample holds about 79,000 clones; around 81% are singletons and the top ten take 22%. The sequences come from peripheral blood, collected on day 0 of AZD1222 vaccination. These receptors were taken from an adult in good health. The CDR3 runs from the conserved cysteine through the conserved F or W. The D gene is left open where the match is weak. The size entry is marked missing in some rows and otherwise reads once, few, many or a size class.

d_call	v_call	cdr3_length	clone_size	j_call	cdr3_aa	cdr3_nt
.	TRBV30	16	.	TRBJ1-6	CAWSVRGSSYNSPLHF	TGTGCCTGGAGTGTACGAGGGAGCTCCTATAATTCACCCCTCCACTTT
.	TRBV11-2	15	.	TRBJ2-6	CASSRLASGANVLTF	TGTGCCAGCAGCCGACTGGCCTCTGGGGCCAACGTCCTGACTTTC
.	TRBV6-5	11	.	TRBJ2-7	CASSGAYEQYF	TGTGCCAGCAGCGGGGCGTACGAGCAGTACTTC
TRBD1	TRBV5-1	15	once	TRBJ1-4	CASSRGTANNEKLFF	TGCGCCAGCAGCAGGGGGACAGCGAATAATGAAAAACTGTTTTTT
.	TRBV2	16	.	TRBJ2-1	CASSEPQAGSYNEQFF	TGTGCCAGCAGTGAGCCCCAAGCGGGCTCCTACAATGAGCAGTTCTTC
.	TRBV10-2	10	.	TRBJ2-7	CASSDNEQYF	TGCGCCAGCAGTGACAACGAGCAGTACTTC
.	TRBV5-5	15	.	TRBJ2-5	CASSPTLWRQETQYF	TGTGCCAGCAGCCCCACATTGTGGAGGCAAGAGACCCAGTACTTC
.	TRBV5-4	15	.	TRBJ1-1	CASSPDTQVNTEAFF	TGTGCCAGCAGCCCTGACACGCAGGTGAACACTGAAGCTTTCTTT
TRBD1	TRBV6-5	14	.	TRBJ1-1	CASREDRVSTEAFF	TGTGCCAGCAGAGAGGACAGGGTGAGCACTGAAGCTTTCTTT
TRBD2	TRBV15	18	.	TRBJ2-4	CATSRNPSGDWGKNIQYF	TGTGCCACCAGCAGGAACCCTAGCGGGGACTGGGGCAAAAACATTCAGTACTTC
.	TRBV19	13	.	TRBJ1-1	CASSKGYNTEAFF	TGTGCCAGTAGTAAGGGTTATAACACTGAAGCTTTCTTT
.	TRBV19	14	.	TRBJ1-1	CASSFSVPNTEAFF	TGTGCCAGTAGCTTCAGTGTCCCGAACACTGAAGCTTTCTTT
TRBD1	TRBV6-5	15	.	TRBJ1-5	CASIFTGDSNQPQHF	TGTGCCAGCATTTTCACAGGGGATAGCAATCAGCCCCAGCATTTT
.	TRBV7-9	12	.	TRBJ2-1	CASSLSMNEQFF	TGTGCCAGCAGCTTAAGCATGAATGAGCAGTTCTTC
.	TRBV6-5	15	.	TRBJ1-6	CASSHGDSSNSPLHF	TGTGCCAGCAGCCACGGCGACAGTTCTAATTCACCCCTCCACTTT
.	TRBV11-2	12	.	TRBJ2-3	CASSLESDTQYF	TGTGCCAGCAGCTTAGAGTCAGATACGCAGTATTTT
.	TRBV5-1	16	.	TRBJ2-3	CASSLLAGSDTDTQYF	TGCGCCAGCAGCCTTCTGGCGGGCAGCGACACAGATACGCAGTATTTT
TRBD2	TRBV6-5	15	few	TRBJ2-5	CASRGLAPREETQYF	TGTGCCAGCAGAGGACTAGCCCCCAGGGAGGAGACCCAGTACTTC
.	TRBV12-3/TRBV12-4	13	.	TRBJ1-1	CASSLVSGTPKSF	TGTGCCAGCAGCCTGGTCTCCGGGACACCAAAATCCTTT
.	TRBV5-1	14	.	TRBJ2-2	CASTPSGNTGELFF	TGCGCCAGCACACCGTCCGGAAACACCGGGGAGCTGTTTTTT
.	TRBV9	17	.	TRBJ2-7	CASSVATGASDYPEQYF	TGTGCCAGCAGCGTAGCTACAGGGGCTAGCGACTATCCTGAGCAGTACTTC
.	TRBV7-8	12	few	TRBJ2-7	CASSSRDYEQYF	TGTGCCAGCAGCTCGAGGGACTACGAGCAGTACTTC
TRBD2	TRBV19	15	.	TRBJ2-3	CASSPAGVGVYTQYF	TGTGCCAGTAGTCCCGCGGGGGTCGGCGTATATACGCAGTATTTT
.	TRBV6-5	13	few	TRBJ1-6	CASSPLETGPLHF	TGTGCCAGCAGTCCTCTCGAAACAGGGCCCCTCCACTTT
.	TRBV18	14	.	TRBJ2-2	CASSPGTNTGELFF	TGTGCCAGCTCACCAGGGACAAACACCGGGGAGCTGTTTTTT
.	TRBV18	14	.	TRBJ1-5	CASSPGGEGQPQHF	TGTGCCAGCTCACCAGGGGGGGAAGGGCAGCCCCAGCATTTT
TRBD1	TRBV7-2	13	.	TRBJ1-2	CASSVDRVYGYTF	TGTGCCAGCAGCGTTGACAGGGTTTATGGCTACACCTTC
TRBD1	TRBV20-1	16	.	TRBJ1-6	CSASLTGASYNSPLHF	TGCAGTGCTAGTCTAACAGGGGCGTCCTATAATTCACCCCTCCACTTT
TRBD1	TRBV18	17	.	TRBJ1-2	CASSPLPPGQGAAGYTF	TGTGCCAGCTCACCATTACCTCCGGGACAGGGGGCGGCTGGCTACACCTTC
TRBD2	TRBV29-1	14	.	TRBJ2-3	CSAPTSGSTDTQYF	TGCAGCGCCCCGACTAGCGGATCCACAGATACGCAGTATTTT
.	TRBV6-5	13	once	TRBJ1-1	CASTSVLNTEAFF	TGTGCCAGCACCAGTGTCCTGAACACTGAAGCTTTCTTT
.	TRBV4-1	16	.	TRBJ2-4	CASSQEPLLAKNIQYF	TGCGCCAGCAGCCAAGAGCCACTCCTAGCCAAAAACATTCAGTACTTC
.	TRBV10-1	14	few	TRBJ1-6	CASSETPTNSPLHF	TGCGCCAGCAGTGAGACACCGACAAATTCACCCCTCCACTTT
TRBD1	TRBV5-1	16	.	TRBJ1-4	CASSRQGAGTNEKLFF	TGCGCCAGCAGCAGACAGGGGGCTGGGACTAATGAAAAACTGTTTTTT
TRBD1	TRBV6-5	15	few	TRBJ2-3	CASTLLGQEGDTQYF	TGTGCCAGCACCCTCTTGGGACAGGAAGGTGATACGCAGTATTTT
.	TRBV5-4	15	.	TRBJ1-6	CASSPDSTRRTPLHF	TGTGCCAGCAGCCCCGACAGCACCCGAAGGACACCCCTCCACTTT
.	TRBV28	12	.	TRBJ2-2	CASRQAPGELFF	TGTGCCAGCAGGCAGGCCCCCGGGGAGCTGTTTTTT
TRBD2	TRBV7-2	14	few	TRBJ2-7	CASSLASGRYEQYF	TGTGCCAGCAGCTTAGCTAGCGGGAGGTACGAGCAGTACTTC
.	TRBV19	13	.	TRBJ1-1	CASSPGQNTEAFF	TGTGCCAGTAGCCCTGGACAGAACACTGAAGCTTTCTTT
.	TRBV13	13	few	TRBJ1-2	CASQGRYFYGYTF	TGTGCCAGCCAGGGGCGCTATTTCTATGGCTACACCTTC
.	TRBV9	15	.	TRBJ2-1	CASSPANNPYNEQFF	TGTGCCAGCAGCCCGGCTAACAACCCCTACAATGAGCAGTTCTTC
.	TRBV19	13	.	TRBJ2-7	CATSTGPTYEQYF	TGTGCCACCTCGACAGGCCCGACCTACGAGCAGTACTTC
.	TRBV12-3/TRBV12-4	13	.	TRBJ1-4	CASRLQRGEKLFF	TGTGCCAGCAGATTACAGAGGGGGGAAAAACTGTTTTTT
.	TRBV6-4	13	few	TRBJ2-1	CASSRQEYNEQFF	TGTGCCAGCAGTCGACAGGAGTACAATGAGCAGTTCTTC
.	TRBV7-9	12	.	TRBJ2-3	CAGGGRTDTQYF	TGTGCCGGGGGCGGCAGGACAGATACGCAGTATTTT
.	TRBV25-1	14	.	TRBJ1-1	CASSETGMNTEAFF	TGTGCCAGCAGCGAGACAGGTATGAACACTGAAGCTTTCTTT
.	TRBV9	13	few	TRBJ1-2	CASSVVSGYGYTF	TGTGCCAGCAGCGTAGTATCAGGCTATGGCTACACCTTC
TRBD1	TRBV10-1	17	.	TRBJ1-1	CASSESGTGGQNTEAFF	TGCGCCAGCAGTGAGTCGGGGACAGGGGGCCAGAACACTGAAGCTTTCTTT
.	TRBV5-5	16	once	TRBJ1-5	CASSLLPRVSNQPQHF	TGTGCCAGCAGCTTGTTACCAAGGGTCAGCAATCAGCCCCAGCATTTT
.	TRBV6-5	15	.	TRBJ1-5	CAIQDRETLGQPQHF	TGTGCCATCCAGGACAGAGAAACCTTGGGCCAGCCCCAGCATTTT
TRBD1	TRBV9	15	.	TRBJ2-5	CASRSGTGGPETQYF	TGTGCCAGCAGGTCCGGGACAGGGGGCCCCGAGACCCAGTACTTC
.	TRBV5-6	13	once	TRBJ2-7	CASSLVLAGEQYF	TGTGCCAGCAGCTTGGTTCTGGCCGGCGAGCAGTACTTC
.	TRBV30	15	once	TRBJ1-6	CAWSSFRGANSPLHF	TGTGCCTGGAGTTCATTCAGGGGAGCTAATTCACCCCTCCACTTT
TRBD2	TRBV18	15	.	TRBJ2-3	CASSPLAGEGDTQYF	TGTGCCAGCTCACCACTAGCGGGAGAGGGAGATACGCAGTATTTT
.	TRBV15	14	.	TRBJ2-1	CATSRGRTLGEQFF	TGTGCCACCAGCAGAGGACGAACCTTAGGTGAGCAGTTCTTC
.	TRBV4-2	14	few	TRBJ1-2	CASSQDPWVVGYTF	TGTGCCAGCAGCCAAGATCCCTGGGTGGTTGGCTACACCTTC
.	TRBV13	14	.	TRBJ2-1	CASSLRPGGNEQFF	TGTGCCAGCAGCTTACGGCCCGGCGGAAATGAGCAGTTCTTC
.	TRBV10-3	12	few	TRBJ2-2	CAISPTGGELFF	TGTGCCATCAGTCCAACTGGGGGGGAGCTGTTTTTT
.	TRBV15	13	.	TRBJ2-1	CATSNRIYNEQFF	TGTGCCACCAGCAACCGGATCTACAATGAGCAGTTCTTC
TRBD1	TRBV5-4	15	.	TRBJ2-3	CASRTDRGYADTQYF	TGTGCCAGCAGAACGGACAGGGGGTACGCAGATACGCAGTATTTT